This T cell receptor beta chain came from a study of post-analysis software for immune sequencing data. Study findings and constraints: Analysis by F measure revealed that same-batch samples clustered strongly together. TRBV5-6, TRBV5-1 and TRBV20-1 belonged to a set of about 5 TRBV segments that were more frequent in patients than controls.

CDR1 SQVTM and CDR2 ANQGSEA come from the germline V gene. The CDR3 has 12 amino acids. V shed 4 bases and J shed 6 bases, with 10 bases lying between them. As regards this clonotype: Its antigen is undetermined.

Libraries were made from TCR beta cDNA, and they carried unique molecular identifiers. Approximately 500,000 cDNA molecules were obtained per 1 to 10 million input T cells. TCRdb reprocessed the PCR reads with MiXCR, giving one entry per CDR3 protein. This sample has about 820,000 distinct CDR3 sequences, with roughly 50% found just once. Sequencing input: blood. The rearrangement links TRBV29-1 to TRBJ2-1; D unresolved. The source is a girl aged 10 to 17 with multiple sclerosis. The CDR3 DNA sequence: TGCAGCGTTGGTATGGGGATCAATGAGCAGTTCTTC. It codes for CSVGMGINEQFF.